The source of this TCR beta chain is a study of cytomegalovirus exposure and HLA in healthy donors. Study-wide findings and caveats: An analysis was carried out at a later point. It showed that HLA-associated TCR beta chains were more clonally expanded than equally common non-associated chains.

60 Vbeta and 13 Jbeta primers were used in PCR. Profiling relied on immunoSEQ multiplex PCR, and the TCRdb table lists in-frame clones only, not all of them. Found here are approximately 170,000 clones, roughly 80% of them singletons; the top ten hold 2% to 2.5%. On this clone: Its specificity is not known.

Germline CDR1 is ENHRY and CDR2 is SYGVKD. Trimming removed 6 bases from V and 10 bases from J; junction bases left unmatched: 6. The CDR3 runs to 14 residues. As for the donors, each was a healthy bone marrow donor. The J gene is TRBJ1-6, the V gene TRBV10-3; 10 bases agree with TRBD1. The specimen was PBMCs. The receptor was isolated from a male donor in good health and CMV-seronegative. CDR3 nucleotide sequence: TGTGCCATCAGAGCCGGGACAGGGGAATCACCCCTCCACTTT. Translation: CAIRAGTGESPLHF.